This T cell receptor (beta chain) was sequenced in a study of cytomegalovirus exposure and HLA in healthy donors. Vbeta (60) and Jbeta (13) primers were used in the PCR. Profiling relied on immunoSEQ multiplex PCR, and the TCRdb table lists in-frame clones only, not all of them. The sample consists of approximately 120,000 clones, about 80% of them appearing once. The V gene end was trimmed by 1 base and the J gene end by 3 bases; junction bases not matched to a gene: 0. CDR1 is SGHVS and CDR2 is FQNEAQ in the germline V gene. CDR3 length: 14 residues. This clone occurred a few times. V usage is TRBV7-8 and J usage is TRBJ1-2, with TRBD1 matching 9 bases. The source is a woman aged 45-65 years in good health and CMV-seropositive. Sequencing was done on a sample of PBMCs. This CDR3 is CASSLGTGDYGYTF. In DNA, the CDR3 is TGTGCCAGCAGCTTAGGGACAGGGGACTATGGCTACACCTTC.